This TCR beta chain was observed in a study of blood T cell repertoires in COVID-19. This CDR3 contains 14 residues. Germline assignment: CDR1 MNHEY and CDR2 SMNVEV (reference sequence). V was trimmed by 0 bases and J by 0 bases, leaving 6 bases between them. In the authors' methods: Amplification from reference gene primers served as the basis for estimated nucleated cell counts. The assay was immunoSEQ multiplex PCR, and TCRdb's table has in-frame clones only and misses some. The V and J calls and clone size were taken over from that table, and D and trimming were inferred from the DNA. The sample carries about 250,000 clones, around 80% recorded once.

The chain combines TRBV27 with TRBJ2-7; D is unclear. This TCR came from a woman aged 40 to 50 with active or convalescent COVID-19. The sample comprised peripheral blood. The CDR3 DNA reads TGTGCCAGCAGTTTATCATTTAGCTCCTACGAGCAGTACTTC. This translates into CASSLSFSSYEQYF.